The rows below give T cell receptor beta chains drawn from one sample of a study of cytomegalovirus exposure and HLA in healthy donors. The repertoire was sequenced with immunoSEQ multiplex PCR; TCRdb's copy has only in-frame clones and lacks some. The sample includes about 250,000 clones, nearly 95% of them seen just once. The sample comprised PBMCs. All receptors derive from a girl aged 2 to 10 in good health and CMV-seronegative. The CDR3 runs from the conserved cysteine through the conserved F or W. The D gene is left open where the match is weak. Part of the rows lack a size; the others show once, few, many or a class for expanded clones.

. TRBJ2-7 TRBV4-2 TRBD2 TGTGCCAGCAGCCCTAGGGCGGGGGGGAGCTCCTACGAGCAGTACTTC CASSPRAGGSSYEQYF
. TRBJ1-2 TRBV27 . TGTGCCAGCAGTTTACGACAGTACTATGGCTACACCTTC CASSLRQYYGYTF
few TRBJ2-7 TRBV30 . TGTGCCTGGAGTCCTTCTCTATACGAGCAGTACTTC CAWSPSLYEQYF
. TRBJ2-7 TRBV19 TRBD2 TGTGCCAGTAGTCCAAGACTAGCGGGCTACGAGCAGTACTTC CASSPRLAGYEQYF
. TRBJ1-2 TRBV28 . TGTGCCAGCAGTAAATTGGGTCCCCTTACGACAGGCCTTAACTATGGCTACACCTTC CASSKLGPLTTGLNYGYTF
. TRBJ2-7 TRBV30 . TGTGCCTGGAGTATACGGTCGGGGAACTACGAGCAGTACTTC CAWSIRSGNYEQYF
. TRBJ1-1 TRBV2 . TGTGCCAGCAGTGAAGGGAACAGGGTAGCTTTCTTT CASSEGNRVAFF
once TRBJ2-1 TRBV7-9 TRBD2 TGTGCCAGCAGCTTGACTAGCGGGAGCCACAATGAGCAGTTCTTC CASSLTSGSHNEQFF
. TRBJ2-7 TRBV30 TRBD1 TGTGCCTGGAGTGTACGTTTTAGGACAGGGCGGGACGAGCAGTACTTC CAWSVRFRTGRDEQYF
. TRBJ1-1 TRBV18 . TGTGCCAGCTCACCTCCCGACAAGAACACTGAAGCTTTCTTT CASSPPDKNTEAFF
. TRBJ1-6 TRBV4-1 TRBD1 TGCGCCAGCAGCCAAGAGAGACAGGGAAGTTCACCCCTCCACTTT CASSQERQGSSPLHF
. TRBJ2-1 TRBV19 . TGTGCCAGTAGTCCCTATCCCCGGGTCGTAGACAATGAGCAGTTCTTC CASSPYPRVVDNEQFF
. TRBJ2-7 TRBV9 . TGTGCCAGCAGCGTAGAGGGGACTCAACTCTACGAGCAGTACTTC CASSVEGTQLYEQYF
. TRBJ2-5 TRBV12-1 . TGTGCCAGCAGCTGGCGGGGGGGGGAGACCCAGTACTTC CASSWRGGETQYF
. TRBJ2-1 TRBV5-4 . TGTGCCAGCAGCTCCAACAGGGACTCCTACAATGAGCAGTTCTTC CASSSNRDSYNEQFF
. TRBJ2-7 TRBV7-8 . TGTGCCAGCAGCTTAGGCACAGGGCCCTACGAGCAGTACTTC CASSLGTGPYEQYF
. TRBJ2-2 TRBV28 TRBD1 TGTGCCAGCAGGGGGGGACAGGGGACCGGGGAGCTGTTTTTT CASRGGQGTGELFF
. TRBJ2-7 TRBV19 TRBD2 TGTGCCAGTAGTATTGGGACTAGCGGCTACGAGCAGTACTTC CASSIGTSGYEQYF
. TRBJ1-1 TRBV5-1 TRBD1 TGCGCCAGCAGCCCCAGGGACAGGGGATCGGACACTGAAGCTTTCTTT CASSPRDRGSDTEAFF
. TRBJ1-1 TRBV11-2 . TGTGCCAGCAGCCCCAGTGCCGCCTTAGAAGCTTTCTTT CASSPSAALEAFF
. TRBJ2-5 TRBV5-1 . TGCGCCAGCAGCTCCAGAAGGGGAATAGGGTACCAAGAGACCCAGTACTTC CASSSRRGIGYQETQYF
. TRBJ1-1 TRBV6-1 . TGTGCCAGCACCGGGGGGCGGGAAGAAGCTTTCTTT CASTGGREEAFF
once TRBJ1-2 TRBV6-1 TRBD1 TGTGCCAGAAGTTCAGGACAGGGCCGGGGCTACACCTTC CARSSGQGRGYTF
. TRBJ1-5 TRBV6-1 TRBD1 TGTGCCAGCAGTGACCGCAGGGGGTATCAGCCCCAGCATTTT CASSDRRGYQPQHF
. TRBJ2-3 TRBV4-2 . TGTGCCAGCAGCCTGGTGGGCGGCGGGGTAGACGATACGCAGTATTTT CASSLVGGGVDDTQYF
. TRBJ1-2 TRBV7-9 . TGTTCCAGCAGCTCCACCCTAGGGGTGGAAGGGAACTATGGCTACACCTTC CSSSSTLGVEGNYGYTF
. TRBJ2-7 TRBV11-2 TRBD2 TGTGCCAGCAGCGAGACTAGCGGGGAGTCCTACGAGCAGTACTTC CASSETSGESYEQYF
. TRBJ1-5 TRBV19 TRBD1 TGTGCCAGCGGCTCATTGGACAGGGCAAGCAATCAGCCCCAGCATTTT CASGSLDRASNQPQHF
. TRBJ2-2 TRBV15 . TGTGCCACCAGCAGAGAGGGCAGGGTCACCGGGGAGCTGTTTTTT CATSREGRVTGELFF
. TRBJ2-7 TRBV27 TRBD2 TGTGCCAGCAGTATTATAGACACTAGCGGGAGTCTCTACGAGCAGTACTTC CASSIIDTSGSLYEQYF
once TRBJ2-7 TRBV18 TRBD2 TGTGCCAGCTCGCCACTAGCGGGGGGGCGGTACGAGCAGTACTTC CASSPLAGGRYEQYF
. TRBJ2-1 TRBV5-1 . TGCGCCAGCAGCTTGTTGGAGGGTGGGAATGAGCAGTTCTTC CASSLLEGGNEQFF
. TRBJ2-1 TRBV5-6 . TGTGCCAGCAGCTTTTCTCGAGAGGGCAAACGGGCCTACAATGAGCAGTTCTTC CASSFSREGKRAYNEQFF
. TRBJ1-3 TRBV5-4 TRBD1 TGTGCCAGCAGCTTGGGTGGACAGGGAGGAAACACCATATATTTT CASSLGGQGGNTIYF
. TRBJ2-1 TRBV19 TRBD2 TGTGCCAGTAGTATAGGGCTAGCGGGGGGGACCTACAATGAGCAGTTCTTC CASSIGLAGGTYNEQFF
. TRBJ2-6 TRBV19 TRBD2 TGTGCCAGTAGTACGGGACTAGCGGGAGGGCGCTCTGGGGCCAACGTCCTGACTTTC CASSTGLAGGRSGANVLTF
. TRBJ2-7 TRBV5-5 TRBD1 TGTGCCAGCAGCTTGGCTGGGACAGGGCTCTACGAGCAGTACTTC CASSLAGTGLYEQYF
. TRBJ1-3 TRBV5-4 . TGTGCCAGCAGCTTGGATCCGAGCTCTGGAAACACCATATATTTT CASSLDPSSGNTIYF
. TRBJ2-1 TRBV4-2 TRBD2 TGTGCCAGCAGCCCAGAAGGGACTAGCGGCTACAATGAGCAGTTCTTC CASSPEGTSGYNEQFF
. TRBJ2-5 TRBV19 . TGTGCCAGCCTACCATATGCGGGCAGCCCCGAGACCCAGTACTTC CASLPYAGSPETQYF
. TRBJ1-5 TRBV6-5 TRBD1 TGTGCCAGCAGTTCCCGGACAGGGCTCCCCAATCAGCCCCAGCATTTT CASSSRTGLPNQPQHF
. TRBJ2-5 TRBV11-2 TRBD1 TGTGCCAGCAGTATGACAGGGGCGGAGACCCAGTACTTC CASSMTGAETQYF
. TRBJ2-2 TRBV11-2 TRBD2 TGTGCCAGCAGCCCAGGACCGGGACTAGCGGGAGAACGAACCGGGGAGCTGTTTTTT CASSPGPGLAGERTGELFF
. TRBJ2-5 TRBV5-1 . TGCGCCAGCAGCTTGGGGGCCTGGGCCAATCAAGAGACCCAGTACTTC CASSLGAWANQETQYF
once TRBJ2-7 TRBV2 . TGTGCCAGCAGTGACAGAGGACTGGGCTCCTACGAGCAGTACTTC CASSDRGLGSYEQYF
. TRBJ2-3 TRBV28 . TGTGCCAGCAGCAGCACAGTCACAGATACGCAGTATTTT CASSSTVTDTQYF
. TRBJ2-7 TRBV10-2 TRBD2 TGCGCCACCAAGTATGCGGGGGGCGGAGACGAGCAGTACTTC CATKYAGGGDEQYF
. TRBJ2-1 TRBV18 TRBD2 TGTGCCAGCTCACCTACTAGCGGGAGTAATGAGCAGTTCTTC CASSPTSGSNEQFF
. TRBJ2-1 TRBV2 . TGTGCCAGCAGTGGCCAGGGGCACAATGAGCAGTTCTTC CASSGQGHNEQFF
. TRBJ2-7 TRBV29-1 . TGCAGCGTTGGTAGGTCGACAGGTAATGGCGAGCAGTACTTC CSVGRSTGNGEQYF
. TRBJ1-5 TRBV28 . TGTGCCAGCAGCATACCTCCTGGACAGCGATACTATAGCAATCAGCCCCAGCATTTT CASSIPPGQRYYSNQPQHF
few TRBJ1-5 TRBV6-5 . TGTGCCAGCAGTTACTCGGGGGGATTGAGTCAGCCCCAGCATTTT CASSYSGGLSQPQHF
. TRBJ1-2 TRBV5-1 TRBD1 TGCGCCAGCAGCCCCGACGGGACAGGGTTAGGTGGCTACACCTTC CASSPDGTGLGGYTF
once TRBJ1-1 TRBV5-6 . TGTGCCAGCAGCCTAGGAAGTTTTGGCACTGAAGCTTTCTTT CASSLGSFGTEAFF
. TRBJ2-1 TRBV9 . TGTGCCAGCAGCGTAAACTATGAGCAGTTCTTC CASSVNYEQFF
. TRBJ2-7 TRBV5-6 . TGTGCCAGCAGACGTAGCGAGAGCTCCTACGAGCAGTACTTC CASRRSESSYEQYF
once TRBJ2-2 TRBV10-1 . TGCGCCAGCAGTGTACGGACCGGGGGCACCGGGGAGCTGTTTTTT CASSVRTGGTGELFF
. TRBJ2-1 TRBV27 TRBD1 TGTGCCAGCAGTTTATTCATCCCAGGGGGCCTCTCCTACAATGAGCAGTTCTTC CASSLFIPGGLSYNEQFF
. TRBJ2-5 TRBV10-3 . TGTGCCACAACCCCGGCGGGGCGGCAAGAGACCCAGTACTTC CATTPAGRQETQYF